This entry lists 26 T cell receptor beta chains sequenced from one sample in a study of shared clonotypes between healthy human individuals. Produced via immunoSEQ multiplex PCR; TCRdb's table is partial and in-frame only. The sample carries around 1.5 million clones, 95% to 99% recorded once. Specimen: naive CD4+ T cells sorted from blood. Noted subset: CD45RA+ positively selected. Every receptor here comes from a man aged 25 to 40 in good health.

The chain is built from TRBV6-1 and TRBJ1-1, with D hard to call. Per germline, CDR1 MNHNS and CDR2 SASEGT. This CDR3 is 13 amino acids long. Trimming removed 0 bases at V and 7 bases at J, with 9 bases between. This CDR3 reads CASSEAVGFEAFF. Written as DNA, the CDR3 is TGTGCCAGCAGTGAAGCGGTTGGGTTTGAAGCTTTCTTT.

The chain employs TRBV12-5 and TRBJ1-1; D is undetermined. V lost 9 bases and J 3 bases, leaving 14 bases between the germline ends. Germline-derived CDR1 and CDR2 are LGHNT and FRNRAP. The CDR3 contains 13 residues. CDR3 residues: CASSHGRDTEAFF. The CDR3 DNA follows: TGTGCTAGCTCTCACGGGAGGGACACTGAAGCTTTCTTT.

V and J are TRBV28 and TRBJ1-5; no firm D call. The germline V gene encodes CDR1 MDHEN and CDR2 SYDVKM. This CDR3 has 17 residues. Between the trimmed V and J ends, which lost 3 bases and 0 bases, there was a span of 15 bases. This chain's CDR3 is CASSFPPDIYSNQPQHF. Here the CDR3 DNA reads TGTGCCAGCAGTTTCCCCCCCGACATCTATAGCAATCAGCCCCAGCATTTT.

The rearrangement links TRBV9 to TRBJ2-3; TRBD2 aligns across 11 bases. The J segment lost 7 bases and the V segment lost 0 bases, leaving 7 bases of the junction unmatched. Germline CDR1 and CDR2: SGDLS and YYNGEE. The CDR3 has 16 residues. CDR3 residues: CASSVGVAGGPNTQYF. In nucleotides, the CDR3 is TGTGCCAGCAGCGTAGGGGTAGCGGGAGGGCCTAATACGCAGTATTTT.

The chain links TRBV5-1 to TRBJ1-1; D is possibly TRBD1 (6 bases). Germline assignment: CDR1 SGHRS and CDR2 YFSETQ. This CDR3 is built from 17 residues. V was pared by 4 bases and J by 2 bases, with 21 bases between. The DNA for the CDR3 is TGCGCCAGCAGCGGAACAGGGTCCCCGGGGGCAAACACTGAAGCTTTCTTT. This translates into CASSGTGSPGANTEAFF.

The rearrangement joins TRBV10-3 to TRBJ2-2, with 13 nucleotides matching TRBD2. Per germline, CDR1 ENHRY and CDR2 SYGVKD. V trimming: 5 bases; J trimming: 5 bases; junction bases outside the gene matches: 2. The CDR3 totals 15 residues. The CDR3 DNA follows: TGTGCCATCAGTAAGACTAGCGGGGGGACCGGGGAGCTGTTTTTT. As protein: CAISKTSGGTGELFF.

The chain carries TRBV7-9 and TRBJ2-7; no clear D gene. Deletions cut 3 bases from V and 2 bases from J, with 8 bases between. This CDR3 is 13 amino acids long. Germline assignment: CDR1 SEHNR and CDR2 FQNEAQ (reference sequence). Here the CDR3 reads CASSLTVTYEQYF. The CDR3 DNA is TGTGCCAGCAGCTTGACGGTAACCTACGAGCAGTACTTC.

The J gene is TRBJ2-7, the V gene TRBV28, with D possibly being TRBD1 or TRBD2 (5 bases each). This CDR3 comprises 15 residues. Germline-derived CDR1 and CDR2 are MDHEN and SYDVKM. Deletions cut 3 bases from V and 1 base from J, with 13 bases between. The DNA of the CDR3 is TGTGCCAGCAGTTTTATGCAGGGAGCTTCCTACGAGCAGTACTTC. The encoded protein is CASSFMQGASYEQYF.

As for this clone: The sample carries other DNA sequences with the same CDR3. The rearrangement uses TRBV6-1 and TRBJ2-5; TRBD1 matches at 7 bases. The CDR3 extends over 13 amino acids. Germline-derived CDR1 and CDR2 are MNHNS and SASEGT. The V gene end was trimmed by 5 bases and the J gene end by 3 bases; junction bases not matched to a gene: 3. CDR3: CASSRDREETQYF. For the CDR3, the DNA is TGTGCCAGCAGTAGGGACAGAGAAGAGACCCAGTACTTC.

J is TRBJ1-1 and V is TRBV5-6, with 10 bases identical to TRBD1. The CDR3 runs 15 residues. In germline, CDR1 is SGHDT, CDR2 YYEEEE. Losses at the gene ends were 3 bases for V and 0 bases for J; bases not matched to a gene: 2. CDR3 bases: TGTGCCAGCAGCTGGGGGACAGGGGTGAACACTGAAGCTTTCTTT. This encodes CASSWGTGVNTEAFF.

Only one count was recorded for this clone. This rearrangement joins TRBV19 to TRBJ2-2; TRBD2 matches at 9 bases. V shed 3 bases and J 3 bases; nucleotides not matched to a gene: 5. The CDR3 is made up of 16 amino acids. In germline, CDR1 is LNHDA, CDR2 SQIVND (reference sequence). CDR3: CASSILAGAYTGELFF. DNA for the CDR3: TGTGCCAGTAGTATCTTAGCGGGAGCCTACACCGGGGAGCTGTTTTTT.

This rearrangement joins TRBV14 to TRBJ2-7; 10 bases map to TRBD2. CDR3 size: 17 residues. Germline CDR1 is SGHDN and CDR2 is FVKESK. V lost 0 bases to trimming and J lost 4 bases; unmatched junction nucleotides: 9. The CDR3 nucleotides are TGTGCCAGCAGCCAAGATGGCAGCGGGAGGGCCAGGTACGAGCAGTACTTC. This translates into CASSQDGSGRARYEQYF.

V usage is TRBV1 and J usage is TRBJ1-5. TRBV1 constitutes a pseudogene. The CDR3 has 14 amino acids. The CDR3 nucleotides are TGCACCAGCAGCCCCGCCGGGGGGAACCAGCCCCAGCATTTT. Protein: CTSSPAGGNQPQHF.

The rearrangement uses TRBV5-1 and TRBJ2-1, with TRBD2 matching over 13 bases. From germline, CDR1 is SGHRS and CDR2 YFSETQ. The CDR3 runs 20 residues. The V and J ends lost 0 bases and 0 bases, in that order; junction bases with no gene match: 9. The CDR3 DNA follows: TGCGCCAGCAGCTTGGCCCGGAGGACTAGCGGGAGCCGCTCCTACAATGAGCAGTTCTTC. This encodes CASSLARRTSGSRSYNEQFF.

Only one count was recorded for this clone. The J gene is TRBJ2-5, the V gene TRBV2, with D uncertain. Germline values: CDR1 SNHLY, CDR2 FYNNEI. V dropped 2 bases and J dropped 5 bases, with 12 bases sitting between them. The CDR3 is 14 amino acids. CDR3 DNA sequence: TGTGCCAGCAGTGAATGGGCGGTGGGGGAGACCCAGTACTTC. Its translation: CASSEWAVGETQYF.

CDR3 sequence reads: CASSIEFAWGASQPQHF. In nucleotides, the CDR3 is TGTGCCAGTAGTATAGAGTTCGCCTGGGGAGCTAGCCAGCCCCAGCATTTT. The chain is built from TRBV19 and TRBJ1-5; no clear D gene. There are 17 residues in the CDR3. Germline CDR1 and CDR2: LNHDA and SQIVND (reference sequence). V was clipped by 0 bases and J by 7 bases, with 19 bases between them.

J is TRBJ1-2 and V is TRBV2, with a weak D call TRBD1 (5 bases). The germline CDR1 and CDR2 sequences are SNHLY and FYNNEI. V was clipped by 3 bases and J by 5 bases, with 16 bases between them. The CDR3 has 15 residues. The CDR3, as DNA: TGTGCCAGCAGTGATACGGGACGGGGAAGATATGGCTACACCTTC. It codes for CASSDTGRGRYGYTF.

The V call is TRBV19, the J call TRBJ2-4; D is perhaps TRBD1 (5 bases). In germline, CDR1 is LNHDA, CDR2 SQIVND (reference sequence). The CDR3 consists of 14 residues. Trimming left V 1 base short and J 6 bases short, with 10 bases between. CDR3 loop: CASSIAGRGNIQYF. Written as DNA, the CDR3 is TGTGCCAGTAGTATAGCAGGGCGCGGAAACATTCAGTACTTC.

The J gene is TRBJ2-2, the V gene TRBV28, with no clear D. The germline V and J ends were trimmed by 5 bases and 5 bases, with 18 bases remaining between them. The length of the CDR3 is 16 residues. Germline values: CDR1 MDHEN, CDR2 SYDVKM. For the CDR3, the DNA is TGTGCCAGCAGTCCCGAAGTCCCCTTTGGTACCGGGGAGCTGTTTTTT. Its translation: CASSPEVPFGTGELFF.

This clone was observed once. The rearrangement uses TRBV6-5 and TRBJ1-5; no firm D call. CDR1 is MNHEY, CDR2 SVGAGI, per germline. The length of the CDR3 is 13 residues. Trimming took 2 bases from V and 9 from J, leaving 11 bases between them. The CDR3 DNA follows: TGTGCCAGCAGTTACAGTGGGGTCCCGCCCCAGCATTTT. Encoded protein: CASSYSGVPPQHF.

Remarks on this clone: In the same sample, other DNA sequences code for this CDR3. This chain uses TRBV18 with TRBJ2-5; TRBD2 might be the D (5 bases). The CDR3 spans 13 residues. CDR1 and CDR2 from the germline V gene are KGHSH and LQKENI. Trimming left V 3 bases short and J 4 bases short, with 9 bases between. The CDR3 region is CASSPPGGETQYF. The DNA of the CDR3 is TGTGCCAGCTCACCGCCCGGAGGAGAGACCCAGTACTTC.

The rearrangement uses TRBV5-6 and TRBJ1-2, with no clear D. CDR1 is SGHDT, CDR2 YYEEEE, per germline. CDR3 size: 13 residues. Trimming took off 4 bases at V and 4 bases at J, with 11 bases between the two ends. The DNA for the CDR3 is TGTGCCAGCAGCCTGACCCAGACCTATGGCTACACCTTC. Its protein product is CASSLTQTYGYTF.

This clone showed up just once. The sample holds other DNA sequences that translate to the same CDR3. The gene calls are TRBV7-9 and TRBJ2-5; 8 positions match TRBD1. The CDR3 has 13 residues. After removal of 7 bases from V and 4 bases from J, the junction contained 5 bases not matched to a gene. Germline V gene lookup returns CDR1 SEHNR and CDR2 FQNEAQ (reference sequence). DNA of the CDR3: TGTGCCAGCACGAGGACAGGGCCAGAGACCCAGTACTTC. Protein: CASTRTGPETQYF.

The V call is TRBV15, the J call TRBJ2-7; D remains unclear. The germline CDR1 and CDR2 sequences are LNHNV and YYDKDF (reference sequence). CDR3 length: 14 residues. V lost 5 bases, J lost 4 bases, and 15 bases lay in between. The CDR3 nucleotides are TGTGCCACCAGCGAAAAAGGGTGGGGTTACGAGCAGTACTTC. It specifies CATSEKGWGYEQYF.

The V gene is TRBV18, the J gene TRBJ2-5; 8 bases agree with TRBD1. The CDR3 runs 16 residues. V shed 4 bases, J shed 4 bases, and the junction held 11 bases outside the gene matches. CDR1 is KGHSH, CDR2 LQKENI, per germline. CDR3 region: CASSLIRQGLSETQYF. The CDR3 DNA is TGTGCCAGCTCACTAATACGACAGGGGTTGTCAGAGACCCAGTACTTC.

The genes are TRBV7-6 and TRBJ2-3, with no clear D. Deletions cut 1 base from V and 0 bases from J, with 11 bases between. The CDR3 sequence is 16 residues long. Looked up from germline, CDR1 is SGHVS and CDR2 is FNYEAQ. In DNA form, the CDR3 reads TGTGCCAGCAGCTTAGGCAGCAGATCTAGCACAGATACGCAGTATTTT. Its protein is CASSLGSRSSTDTQYF. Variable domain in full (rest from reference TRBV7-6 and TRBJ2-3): GAGVSQSPRYKVTKRGQDVALRCDPISGHVSLYWYRQALGQGPEFLTYFNYEAQQDKSGLPNDRFSAERPEGSISTLTIQRTEQRDSAMYRCASSLGSRSSTDTQYFGPGTRLTVL.